This is a list of T cell receptor beta chains from one sample in a study of response to subunit inactivated influenza vaccine. TCRdb re-derived calls from the RT-PCR reads in MiXCR, one entry per CDR3 protein. This sample carries hundreds of thousands of distinct CDR3 sequences, around 10% of them seen once, and the ten largest clones take approximately 11%. A further study also used this sample, focusing on T cells expressing NK-cell markers.

The sample was PBMCs from blood, taken on the day of vaccination. These receptor sequences come from a man aged 45-60 years who received an inactivated influenza vaccine. CDR3s include the opening cysteine and the closing phenylalanine or tryptophan. The D gene is left open where the match is weak. Some rows have no size entry. The others give once, few or many, or a class for an expanded clone.

clone_size,v_call,j_call,d_call,cdr3_nt,cdr3_aa
-,TRBV11-2,TRBJ2-1,-,TGTGCCAGCAGCTTAGATCGGCTGAGCCCGGAGTTCTTC,CASSLDRLSPEFF
few,TRBV20-1,TRBJ2-7,-,TGCAGTACTGAACCCCAGGGATACGAGCAGTACTTC,CSTEPQGYEQYF
-,TRBV20-1,TRBJ1-2,TRBD1,TGCAGTGCAACAGGGGTCTATGGCTACACCTTC,CSATGVYGYTF
-,TRBV6-2/TRBV6-3,TRBJ2-5,-,TGTGCCAGCAGTATCTTACAGTTCGAGACCCAGTACTTC,CASSILQFETQYF
-,TRBV11-2,TRBJ2-3,TRBD2,TGTGCCAGCAGCTTAGGGGCTAGCGGGCCGAGCACAGATACGCAGTATTTT,CASSLGASGPSTDTQYF
-,TRBV3-1,TRBJ1-1,-,TGTGCCAGCAGCCAAAGGAGTTCGAACACTGAAGCTTTCTTT,CASSQRSSNTEAFF
-,TRBV27,TRBJ1-1,TRBD1,TGTGCCAGCAGTTCCAGACAGGGGGAAGCTTTCTTT,CASSSRQGEAFF
-,TRBV29-1,TRBJ2-2,TRBD2,TGCAGCGTTGCCTATGCGGGAGGGGGCACCGGGGTGCTGTTTTTT,CSVAYAGGGTGVLFF
few,TRBV5-1,TRBJ2-2,-,TGCGCCAGCAGGTTGGATGGACATAACACCGGGGAGCTGTTTTTT,CASRLDGHNTGELFF
-,TRBV29-1,TRBJ2-1,TRBD1,TGCAGCGTGAAACCACAGGGGGCGACTTACAATGAGCCGTTCTTC,CSVKPQGATYNEPFF
-,TRBV20-1,TRBJ2-7,-,TGCAGTGCCGCCGACACCTTTAACTACGAGCAGTACTTC,CSAADTFNYEQYF
many,TRBV3-1,TRBJ2-5,-,TGTGCCAGCAGCCAAGCGGGGGCAGGCGAGACCCAGTACTTC,CASSQAGAGETQYF
few,TRBV28,TRBJ1-3,-,TGTGCCAGCAGACCAGGGGTAGCTGGAAACACCATATATTTT,CASRPGVAGNTIYF
few,TRBV5-8,TRBJ1-4,-,TGTGCCAGCAGCTTCAGGGGCACTAATGAAAAACTGTTTTTT,CASSFRGTNEKLFF
-,TRBV5-1,TRBJ2-5,TRBD2,TGCGCCAGCGCCCCCCAGGGAGCGGGGTACCAAGAGACCCAGTACTTC,CASAPQGAGYQETQYF
-,TRBV15,TRBJ1-5,-,TGTGCCACCAGAGCGACAGTCCGTCAGCCCCAGCATTTT,CATRATVRQPQHF
few,TRBV13,TRBJ2-2,-,TGTGCCAGCAGCTTAGGGGCAGACGCGAACACCGGGGAGCTGTTTTTT,CASSLGADANTGELFF
-,TRBV27,TRBJ2-7,-,TGTGCCAGCAGTTCCAGGGTGGGGGACGGGTCTTACTACGAGCAGTACTTC,CASSSRVGDGSYYEQYF
-,TRBV5-1,TRBJ2-4,TRBD1,TGCGCCAGCAGCGGGGACAGTCCTCAAGCCAAAAACATTCAGTACTTC,CASSGDSPQAKNIQYF
few,TRBV12-3/TRBV12-4,TRBJ2-2,TRBD2,TGTGCCAGCAGCCTCCTTAGCGGGAGCTCCACCGGGGAGCTGTTTTTT,CASSLLSGSSTGELFF
-,TRBV19,TRBJ1-4,TRBD1,TGTGCCAGTAGGTTTTATGTGACAGGGACGGAAAAACTGTTTTTT,CASRFYVTGTEKLFF
few,TRBV30,TRBJ1-4,-,TGTGCCTGGAGTGTTAAGCTTAATGAAAAACTGTTTTTT,CAWSVKLNEKLFF
few,TRBV7-9,TRBJ2-7,-,TGTGCCAGCAGCTTCAGGGGGGGCTACGAGCAGTACTTC,CASSFRGGYEQYF
-,TRBV20-1,TRBJ2-1,TRBD2,TGCAGTGCTAGTCACAGAGGACTAGCGGGCCTCCCTACGGGTGAGCAGTTCTTC,CSASHRGLAGLPTGEQFF
few,TRBV12-3/TRBV12-4,TRBJ2-2,TRBD2,TGTGCCAGCAGCTCGGGGGGGACGACTGCCGGGGAGCTGTTTTTT,CASSSGGTTAGELFF
-,TRBV12-3/TRBV12-4,TRBJ2-7,-,TGTGCCAGCATGGGAAATTACTCCTACGAGCAGTACTTC,CASMGNYSYEQYF
many,TRBV24-1,TRBJ2-5,TRBD1,TGTGCCACCAGTGATACCATTCGGACAGGGAGTAAGGAGACCCAGTACTTC,CATSDTIRTGSKETQYF
few,TRBV6-2/TRBV6-3,TRBJ2-3,TRBD2,TGTGCCAGCAGTTACACCTTGGCTAGCGGGGGCCCGAGCACAGATACGCAGTATTTT,CASSYTLASGGPSTDTQYF
-,TRBV20-1,TRBJ1-4,-,TGCAGTGCCAGTCCGAATAATGAAAAACTGTTTTTT,CSASPNNEKLFF
few,TRBV5-1,TRBJ2-3,-,TGCGCCAGCAGCTTGATGAGGAGGGTCGGGTTTACAGATACGCAGTATTTT,CASSLMRRVGFTDTQYF
-,TRBV6-6,TRBJ2-7,TRBD1,TGTGCCAGCAAGGCAGGGGGTACCTACGAGCAGTACTTC,CASKAGGTYEQYF
-,TRBV20-1,TRBJ2-5,-,TGCAGTGCTAGAGGCGATGGCGGGGACCAAGAGACCCAGTACTTC,CSARGDGGDQETQYF
-,TRBV5-6,TRBJ1-5,TRBD1,TGTGCCAGCACCATATGGGACAGGGGTAGCAATCAGCCCCAGCATTTT,CASTIWDRGSNQPQHF
-,TRBV7-9,TRBJ2-3,-,TGTGCCAGCAGCATTGCCCTAACCACAGATACGCAGTATTTT,CASSIALTTDTQYF
many,TRBV12-3/TRBV12-4,TRBJ2-2,-,TGTGCCAGCAGTTGGGGCTCCGGGGAGCTGTTTTTT,CASSWGSGELFF
few,TRBV2,TRBJ2-5,TRBD2,TGTGCCAGCAGTGAAGCTGGGAGCGGGAGGCGCCAAGAGACCCAGTACTTC,CASSEAGSGRRQETQYF
many,TRBV29-1,TRBJ2-1,TRBD1,TGCAGCGTCGACGACAGGGGCCAGTTCTTC,CSVDDRGQFF
many,TRBV29-1,TRBJ2-1,-,TGCAGCGTTCCAGGCATTAGGGGGAATGAGCAGTTCTTC,CSVPGIRGNEQFF
few,TRBV5-1,TRBJ2-3,-,TGCGCCAGCAGCTCTCAGACAAGCACAGATACGCAGTATTTT,CASSSQTSTDTQYF
many,TRBV5-1,TRBJ2-7,-,TGCGCCAGCAGCACGGACGGGACCTACGAGCAGTACTTC,CASSTDGTYEQYF
-,TRBV5-1,TRBJ2-7,-,TGCGCCAGCAGCCATGGGGCAGGGTCCTACGAGCAGTACTTC,CASSHGAGSYEQYF
-,TRBV20-1,TRBJ2-4,-,TGCAGTGCTAGTAGGGGGGCAAACATTCAGTACTTC,CSASRGANIQYF
few,TRBV7-9,TRBJ2-2,TRBD1,TGTGCCAGCAGCCCCAAAACAGGGGCGAACACCGGGGAGCTGTTTTTT,CASSPKTGANTGELFF
-,TRBV20-1,TRBJ2-6,TRBD2,TGCAGTGCTAGGGAGAGCGGGAAAGGGTCTGGGGCCAACGTCCTGACTTTC,CSARESGKGSGANVLTF
-,TRBV5-1,TRBJ1-4,-,TGCGCCAGCAGCTCGTCTGGAAGGGGGACTAATGAAAAACTGTTTTTT,CASSSSGRGTNEKLFF
many,TRBV6-2/TRBV6-3,TRBJ2-1,-,TGTGCCAGCAGTTTCACAGGGATAGAGCAGTTCTTC,CASSFTGIEQFF
few,TRBV12-3/TRBV12-4,TRBJ2-7,-,TGTGCCAGCAGTTTAGACGGGGAGCACTCCTACGAGCAGTACTTC,CASSLDGEHSYEQYF
-,TRBV20-1,TRBJ1-2,-,TGCAGTGTTAAGGCACCAGAAAGCTCGGGCTACACCTTC,CSVKAPESSGYTF
many,TRBV20-1,TRBJ2-4,-,TGCAGTGCTAGCTCCGGACGAAACATTCAGTACTTC,CSASSGRNIQYF
-,TRBV11-2,TRBJ1-3,-,TGTGCCAGCAGCTTACGCCCGGACCGCTCTGGAAACACCATATATTTT,CASSLRPDRSGNTIYF
few,TRBV7-2,TRBJ2-1,-,TGTGCCAGCAGCTTCTTCGGCAATGAGCAGTTCTTC,CASSFFGNEQFF